This entry concerns a single TCR beta chain. The PBMC originated from buffy coats obtained from healthy donors. In germline, CDR1 is MNHEY, CDR2 SVGEGT. V trimming: 0 bases; J trimming: 3 bases; junction bases outside the gene matches: 5. This CDR3 comprises 16 residues. This specimen belongs to a study of human CD8 memory T cell subsets. Construction of TCR beta libraries was accomplished by means of UMI-labeled 5' RACE. TCRdb reprocessed the 5' RACE reads via MiXCR and lists one record per CDR3 protein. The sample carries some 7,400 distinct CDR3 sequences, 3.5% to 4.5% recorded once. V usage is TRBV6-2 or TRBV6-3 and J usage is TRBJ2-7; TRBD2 agrees at 10 bases. The source is a human donor in good health. Sequenced material: CD8+ T cells from PBMCs. This CDR3 reads CASSYSRTSGDYEQYF. The CDR3 nucleotides read TGTGCCAGCAGTTACTCAAGGACTAGCGGCGACTACGAGCAGTACTTC.